This T cell receptor beta chain derives from a study of cytomegalovirus exposure and HLA in healthy donors. The CDR3 totals 15 residues. Per the germline V gene, CDR1 is SGHVS and CDR2 is FNYEAQ. V lost 5 bases and J lost 6; bases outside the gene matches: 10. The PCR ran on 60 Vbeta and 13 Jbeta primers. TCRdb's copy holds only in-frame clones and misses some; the assay was immunoSEQ multiplex PCR. The table lists about 250,000 clones, more than 55% of them singletons. Source material: PBMCs. V usage is TRBV7-6 and J usage is TRBJ2-3; 8 nucleotides agree with TRBD2. The sequence was collected from a female donor in good health and CMV-seronegative. This CDR3 is CASSPTGGVPDTQYF. The DNA of the CDR3 is TGTGCCAGCAGCCCGACGGGAGGGGTTCCCGATACGCAGTATTTT. Complete variable domain (other parts from reference TRBV7-6 and TRBJ2-3): GAGVSQSPRYKVTKRGQDVALRCDPISGHVSLYWYRQALGQGPEFLTYFNYEAQQDKSGLPNDRFSAERPEGSISTLTIQRTEQRDSAMYRCASSPTGGVPDTQYFGPGTRLTVL.